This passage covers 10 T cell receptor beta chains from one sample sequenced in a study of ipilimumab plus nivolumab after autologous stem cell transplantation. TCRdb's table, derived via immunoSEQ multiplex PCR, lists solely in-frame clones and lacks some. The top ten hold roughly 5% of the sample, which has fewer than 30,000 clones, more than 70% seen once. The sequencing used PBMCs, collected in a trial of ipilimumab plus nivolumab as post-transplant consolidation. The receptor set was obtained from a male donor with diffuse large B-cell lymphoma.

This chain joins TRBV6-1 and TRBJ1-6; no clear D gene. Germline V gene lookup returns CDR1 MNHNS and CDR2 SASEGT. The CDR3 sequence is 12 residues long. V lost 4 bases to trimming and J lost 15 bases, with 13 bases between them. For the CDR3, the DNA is TGTGCCAGCAGTGTCGGGCCTTCCCACCTCCACTTT. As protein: CASSVGPSHLHF.

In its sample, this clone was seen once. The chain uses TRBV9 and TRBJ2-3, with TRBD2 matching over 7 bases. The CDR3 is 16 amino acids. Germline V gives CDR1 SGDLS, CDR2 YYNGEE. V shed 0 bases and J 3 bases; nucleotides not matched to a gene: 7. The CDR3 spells CASSVGRLALTDTQYF. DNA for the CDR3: TGTGCCAGCAGCGTAGGTCGACTAGCCTTGACAGATACGCAGTATTTT.

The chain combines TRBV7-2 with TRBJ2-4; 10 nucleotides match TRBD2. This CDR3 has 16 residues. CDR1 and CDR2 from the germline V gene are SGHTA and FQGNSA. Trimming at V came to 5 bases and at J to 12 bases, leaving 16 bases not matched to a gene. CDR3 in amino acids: CASSPKGLLAGLNQYF. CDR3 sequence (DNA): TGTGCCAGCAGCCCTAAGGGCCTACTAGCGGGGTTGAATCAGTACTTC.

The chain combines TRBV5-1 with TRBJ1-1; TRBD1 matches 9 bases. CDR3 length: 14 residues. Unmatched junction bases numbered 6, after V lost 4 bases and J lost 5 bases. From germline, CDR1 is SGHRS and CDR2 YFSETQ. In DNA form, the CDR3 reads TGCGCCAGCAGCCGGGGGACAGGGTATACTGAAGCTTTCTTT. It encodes CASSRGTGYTEAFF.

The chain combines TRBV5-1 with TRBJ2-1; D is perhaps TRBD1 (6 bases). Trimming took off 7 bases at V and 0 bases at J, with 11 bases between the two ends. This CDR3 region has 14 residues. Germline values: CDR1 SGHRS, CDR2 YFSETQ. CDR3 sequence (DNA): TGCGCCAGCTCTGGACAGAGCTCCTACAATGAGCAGTTCTTC. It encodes CASSGQSSYNEQFF.

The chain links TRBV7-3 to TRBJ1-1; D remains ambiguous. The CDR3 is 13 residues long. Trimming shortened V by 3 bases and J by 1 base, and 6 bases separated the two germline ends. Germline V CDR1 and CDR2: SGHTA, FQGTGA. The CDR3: CASSFSGNTEAFF. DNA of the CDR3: TGTGCCAGCAGCTTTTCAGGGAACACTGAAGCTTTCTTT.

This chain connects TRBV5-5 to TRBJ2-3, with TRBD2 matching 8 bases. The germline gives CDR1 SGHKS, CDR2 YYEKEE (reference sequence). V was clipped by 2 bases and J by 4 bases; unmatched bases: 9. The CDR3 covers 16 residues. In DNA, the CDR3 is TGTGCCAGCAGCTTCTTTAGCGGGGCGGCGCCAGATACGCAGTATTTT. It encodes CASSFFSGAAPDTQYF.

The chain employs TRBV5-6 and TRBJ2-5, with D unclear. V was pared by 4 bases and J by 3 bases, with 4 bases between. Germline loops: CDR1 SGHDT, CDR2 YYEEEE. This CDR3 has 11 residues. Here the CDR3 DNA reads TGTGCCAGCAGCCTGAAAGAGACCCAGTACTTC. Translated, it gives CASSLKETQYF.

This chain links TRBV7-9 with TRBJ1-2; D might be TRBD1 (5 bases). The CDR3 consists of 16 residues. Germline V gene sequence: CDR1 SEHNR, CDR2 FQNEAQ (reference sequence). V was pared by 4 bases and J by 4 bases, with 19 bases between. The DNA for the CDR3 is TGTGCCAGCAGCTCAACCACAACAGGAATGACCTATGGCTACACCTTC. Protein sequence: CASSSTTTGMTYGYTF.

CDR3 sequence: CASSFAGVGKNIQYF. The DNA for the CDR3 is TGTGCCAGCAGCTTCGCCGGGGTGGGCAAAAACATTCAGTACTTC. The chain is built from TRBV11-2 and TRBJ2-4; TRBD2 is a possible D gene (5 bases). Deletions cut 3 bases from V and 3 bases from J, with 12 bases between. CDR1 is SGHAT, CDR2 FQNNGV, per germline. The CDR3 is 15 amino acids.